This T cell receptor (beta chain) was recorded in a study of blood T cells in healthy people across ages. From germline, CDR1 is MNHEY and CDR2 SMNVEV (reference sequence). V was cut by 6 bases and J by 4 bases, with 16 bases left in between. There are 14 residues in the CDR3. Together with a sample-barcoded 5' primer, a J-beta primer mix was included in a second PCR lasting roughly 6 to 12 cycles. TCRdb independently ran MiXCR on the 5' RACE reads; one entry per CDR3 protein. There are about 1,800,000 distinct CDR3 sequences in the sample; over 25% occur only once, and less than 9.5% lies in the top ten. A few counts support this clonotype. Its target is unknown. Study observations and caveats: Older age coincided with a roughly linear decline in TCR beta diversity per million T cells.

For every donor, a draw yielded ten milliliters of peripheral blood. This clonotype was obtained from a woman in her 30s in good health. The V and J genes are TRBV27 and TRBJ2-7; D unclear. The sample consisted of blood. The CDR3 region has the DNA TGTGCCAGCAGCCCGGACGTCGGTAGATACGAGCAGTACTTC. Residues: CASSPDVGRYEQYF.